The TCR beta chain described here comes from a study of PD-1 blockade in classical Hodgkin lymphoma. Study observations and caveats: Baseline diversity resembling that of newly diagnosed patients was seen in complete responders.

The CDR3 is 13 amino acids. Trimming took off 6 bases at V and 5 bases at J, with 11 bases between the two ends. Per the germline V gene, CDR1 is MDHEN and CDR2 is SYDVKM. About this clone itself: Its specificity is unknown.

Sequencing was performed with immunoSEQ multiplex PCR; in TCRdb, only in-frame clones are kept and a portion is missing. This sample carries 100,000 or so clones, roughly nine tenths of them seen once, and the ten largest clones take roughly 19%. Time point here: cycle 4 day 1 (C4D1), after more than five weeks of nivolumab. Following autologous stem cell transplantation, relapse occurred in every patient, and exposure to brentuximab vedotin varied. Each best response was a complete response, a partial response or progressive disease. The chain recombines TRBV28 with TRBJ1-5; D is unresolved. The sequence was obtained from a human donor with classical Hodgkin lymphoma. The sample was peripheral blood mononuclear cells (PBMCs), taken before the fourth cycle of nivolumab. The CDR3 reads CASRPPQDQPQHF. CDR3 DNA sequence: TGTGCCAGCAGGCCTCCGCAAGATCAGCCCCAGCATTTT.